This T cell receptor (beta chain) appears in the sequencing data of a study of cytomegalovirus exposure and HLA in healthy donors. Study-level findings and limits: Researchers left out some V segments, among them TRBV6-2 and TRBV6-3, as indistinguishable.

With respect to this clone: Its antigen is as yet unknown.

CDR1 and CDR2 from the germline V gene are SGHTS and YDEGEE. J was trimmed by 10 bases and V by 0 bases; bases with no gene match: 7. CDR3 size: 14 residues. The PCR contained 60 Vbeta and 13 Jbeta primers. This table comes from immunoSEQ multiplex PCR, and its TCRdb copy is limited to in-frame clones, with some not included. Of more than 110,000 clones listed, 60% to 85% were seen once; the top ten hold roughly 3%. The chain recombines TRBV5-8 with TRBJ2-3, with TRBD2 matching 8 bases. The TCR comes from a male donor in good health and CMV-seronegative. Sequencing was carried out using PBMCs. CDR3 sequence reads: CASSLGGSGSAQYF. The CDR3, as DNA: TGTGCCAGCAGCTTGGGCGGGAGCGGGAGTGCGCAGTATTTT.